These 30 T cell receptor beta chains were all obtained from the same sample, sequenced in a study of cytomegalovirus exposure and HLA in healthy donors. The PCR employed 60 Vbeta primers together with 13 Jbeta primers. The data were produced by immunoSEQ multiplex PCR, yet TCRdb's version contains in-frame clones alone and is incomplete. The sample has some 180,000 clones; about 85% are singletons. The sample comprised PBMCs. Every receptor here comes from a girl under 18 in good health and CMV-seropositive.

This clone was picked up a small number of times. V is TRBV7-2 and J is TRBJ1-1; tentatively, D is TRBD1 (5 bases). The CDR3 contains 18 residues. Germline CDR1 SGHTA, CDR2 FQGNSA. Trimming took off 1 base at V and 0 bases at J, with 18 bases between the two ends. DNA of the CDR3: TGTGCCAGCAGCTTAGGGTCGGTCTTTAGGGGCTTGAACACTGAAGCTTTCTTT. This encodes CASSLGSVFRGLNTEAFF. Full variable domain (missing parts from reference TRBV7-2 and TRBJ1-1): GAGVSQSPSNKVTEKGKDVELRCDPISGHTALYWYRQSLGQGLEFLIYFQGNSAPDKSGLPSDRFSAERTGGSVSTLTIQRTQQEDSAVYLCASSLGSVFRGLNTEAFFGQGTRLTVV.

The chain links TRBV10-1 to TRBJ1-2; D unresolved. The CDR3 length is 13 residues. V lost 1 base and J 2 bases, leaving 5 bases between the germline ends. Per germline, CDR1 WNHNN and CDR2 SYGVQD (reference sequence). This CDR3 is CASSEYRNYGYTF. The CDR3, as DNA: TGCGCCAGCAGTGAGTACAGAAACTATGGCTACACCTTC.

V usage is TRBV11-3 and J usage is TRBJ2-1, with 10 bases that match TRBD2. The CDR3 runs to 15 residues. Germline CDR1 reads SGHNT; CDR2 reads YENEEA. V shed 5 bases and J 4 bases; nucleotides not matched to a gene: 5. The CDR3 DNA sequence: TGTGCCAGCAGCGAGCGGGAGGGCCCTTACAATGAGCAGTTCTTC. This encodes CASSEREGPYNEQFF.

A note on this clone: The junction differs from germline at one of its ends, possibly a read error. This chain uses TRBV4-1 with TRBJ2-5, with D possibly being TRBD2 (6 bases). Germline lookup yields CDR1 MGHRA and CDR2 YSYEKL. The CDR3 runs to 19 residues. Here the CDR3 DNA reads TGCGCCAGCAGCCTCGCATCTAGGGGACTCCGTTCACTAGGGGACTCCGTTCACTTC. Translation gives CASSLASRGLRSLGDSVHF.

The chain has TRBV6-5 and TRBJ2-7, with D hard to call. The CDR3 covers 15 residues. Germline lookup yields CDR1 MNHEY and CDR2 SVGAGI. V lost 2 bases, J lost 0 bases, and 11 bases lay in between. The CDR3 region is CASSYGQVLSYEQYF. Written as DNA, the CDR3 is TGTGCCAGCAGTTACGGGCAGGTCCTCTCCTACGAGCAGTACTTC.

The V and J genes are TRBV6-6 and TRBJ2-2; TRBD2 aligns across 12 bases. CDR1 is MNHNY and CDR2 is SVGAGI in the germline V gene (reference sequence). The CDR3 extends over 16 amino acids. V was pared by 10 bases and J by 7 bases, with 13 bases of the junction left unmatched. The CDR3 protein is CATRTSGTGTGGELFF. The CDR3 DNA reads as TGTGCCACCCGGACTAGCGGGACGGGAACGGGCGGGGAGCTGTTTTTT.

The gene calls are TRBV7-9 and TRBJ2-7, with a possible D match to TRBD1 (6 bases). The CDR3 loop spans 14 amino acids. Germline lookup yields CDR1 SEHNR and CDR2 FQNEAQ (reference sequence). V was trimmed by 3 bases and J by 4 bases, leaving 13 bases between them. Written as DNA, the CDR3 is TGTGCCAGCAGCTTTAGATCAGGGGCATACGAGCAGTACTTC. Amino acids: CASSFRSGAYEQYF.

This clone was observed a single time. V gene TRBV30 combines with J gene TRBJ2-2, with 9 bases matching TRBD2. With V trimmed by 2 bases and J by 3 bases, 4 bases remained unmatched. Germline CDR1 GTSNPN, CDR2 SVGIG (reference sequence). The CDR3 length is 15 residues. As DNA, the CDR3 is TGTGCCTGGAGTCACCAGCGGGAGGACACCGGGGAGCTGTTTTTT. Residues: CAWSHQREDTGELFF. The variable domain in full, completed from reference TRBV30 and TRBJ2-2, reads SQTIHQWPATLVQPVGSPLSLECTVEGTSNPNLYWYRQAAGRGLQLLFYSVGIGQISSEVPQNLSASRPQDRQFILSSKKLLLSDSGFYLCAWSHQREDTGELFFGEGSRLTVL.

The CDR3 here is CASSHGTGTEAFF. CDR3 sequence (DNA): TGTGCCAGCAGTCACGGGACAGGTACTGAAGCTTTCTTT. The rearrangement joins TRBV27 to TRBJ1-1, with 8 bases fitting TRBD1. The trim removed 5 bases at V and 5 bases at J, leaving 4 bases unmatched. This CDR3 is 13 amino acids long. Germline lookup yields CDR1 MNHEY and CDR2 SMNVEV (reference sequence).

CDR3 sequence reads: CASSDRGTDGYTF. Written as DNA, the CDR3 is TGTGCCAGCAGTGACCGCGGGACAGATGGCTACACCTTC. The rearrangement joins TRBV25-1 to TRBJ1-2; 7 nucleotides agree with TRBD1. V shed 3 bases and J 6 bases; nucleotides not matched to a gene: 4. The CDR3 is 13 amino acids. Germline V CDR1 and CDR2: MGHDK, SYGVNS.

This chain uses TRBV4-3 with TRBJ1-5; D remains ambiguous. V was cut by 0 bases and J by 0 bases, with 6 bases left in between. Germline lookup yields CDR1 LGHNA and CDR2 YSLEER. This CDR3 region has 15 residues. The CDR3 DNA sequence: TGCGCCAGCAGCCAAGAGGGCCTTAGCAATCAGCCCCAGCATTTT. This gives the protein CASSQEGLSNQPQHF.

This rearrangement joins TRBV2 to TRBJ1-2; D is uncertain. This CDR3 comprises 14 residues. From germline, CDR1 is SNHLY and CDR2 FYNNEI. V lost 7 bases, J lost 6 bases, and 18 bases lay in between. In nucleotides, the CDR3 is TGTGCCAGCAAGATGAGTCTCGGGGTTCATGGCTACACCTTC. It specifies CASKMSLGVHGYTF.

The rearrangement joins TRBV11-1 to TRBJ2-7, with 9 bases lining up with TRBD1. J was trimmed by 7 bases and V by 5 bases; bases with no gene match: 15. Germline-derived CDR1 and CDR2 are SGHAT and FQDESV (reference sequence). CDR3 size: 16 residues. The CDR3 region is CASSHPLRTGDGEQYF. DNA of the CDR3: TGTGCCAGCAGCCACCCCCTAAGGACAGGGGACGGGGAGCAGTACTTC. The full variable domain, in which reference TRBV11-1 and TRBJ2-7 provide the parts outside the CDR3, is EAEVAQSPRYKITEKSQAVAFWCDPISGHATLYWYRQILGQGPELLVQFQDESVVDDSQLPKDRFSAERLKGVDSTLKIQPAELGDSAMYLCASSHPLRTGDGEQYFGPGTRLTVT.

The CDR3: CATSQGYYGYTF. DNA of the CDR3: TGTGCCACCTCACAGGGGTACTATGGCTACACCTTC. The chain has TRBV30 and TRBJ1-2, with 7 bases lining up with TRBD1. The CDR3 runs to 12 residues. The V segment lost 8 bases and the J segment 3 bases; nucleotides outside the gene matches: 6. Germline V gene sequence: CDR1 GTSNPN, CDR2 SVGIG (reference sequence).

The CDR3 here is CASSYSTSGGGYGYTF. The CDR3 DNA sequence: TGTGCCAGCAGTTACTCGACTTCGGGGGGCGGCTATGGCTACACCTTC. This chain connects TRBV6-5 to TRBJ1-2, with D maybe TRBD1 (6 bases). Germline V gene data show CDR1 as MNHEY and CDR2 as SVGAGI. The V end lost 0 bases, the J end lost 4 bases, and 15 bases lay between the germline ends. CDR3 length: 16 residues.

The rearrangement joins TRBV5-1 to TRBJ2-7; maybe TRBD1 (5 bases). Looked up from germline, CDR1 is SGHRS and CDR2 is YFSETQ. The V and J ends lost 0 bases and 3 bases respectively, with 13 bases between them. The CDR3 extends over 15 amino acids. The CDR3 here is CASSLGRDEFYEQYF. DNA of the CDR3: TGCGCCAGCAGCTTGGGCAGGGATGAGTTCTACGAGCAGTACTTC.

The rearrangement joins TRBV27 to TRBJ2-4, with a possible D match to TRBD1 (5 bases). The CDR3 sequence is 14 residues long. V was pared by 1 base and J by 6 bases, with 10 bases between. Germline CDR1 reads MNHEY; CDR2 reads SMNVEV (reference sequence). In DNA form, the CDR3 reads TGTGCCAGCAGTTTATGGCCCACAGGAAACATTCAGTACTTC. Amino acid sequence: CASSLWPTGNIQYF.

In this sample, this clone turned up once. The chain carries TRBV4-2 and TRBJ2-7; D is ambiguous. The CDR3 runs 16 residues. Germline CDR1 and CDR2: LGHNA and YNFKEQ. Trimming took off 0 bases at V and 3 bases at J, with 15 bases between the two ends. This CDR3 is CASSQDAAEVFYEQYF. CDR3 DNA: TGTGCCAGCAGCCAAGATGCCGCCGAGGTCTTCTACGAGCAGTACTTC.

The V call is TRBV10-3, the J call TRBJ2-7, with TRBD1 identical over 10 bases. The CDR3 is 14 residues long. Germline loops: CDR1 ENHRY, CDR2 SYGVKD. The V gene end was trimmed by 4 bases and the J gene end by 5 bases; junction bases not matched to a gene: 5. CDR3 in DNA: TGTGCCATCAGTGGAGCGACAGGGGGCAACGAGCAGTACTTC. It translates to CAISGATGGNEQYF.

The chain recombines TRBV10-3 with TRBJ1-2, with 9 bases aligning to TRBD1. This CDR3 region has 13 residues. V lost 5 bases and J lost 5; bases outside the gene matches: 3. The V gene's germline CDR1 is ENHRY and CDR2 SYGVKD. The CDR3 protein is CAISSGTGYGYTF. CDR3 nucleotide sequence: TGTGCCATCAGTTCCGGGACAGGGTATGGCTACACCTTC.

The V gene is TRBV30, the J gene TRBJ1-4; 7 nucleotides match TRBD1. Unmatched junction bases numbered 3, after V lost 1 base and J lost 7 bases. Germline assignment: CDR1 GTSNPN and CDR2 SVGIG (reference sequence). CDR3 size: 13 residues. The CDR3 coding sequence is TGTGCCTGGAGTGGACAGGGTGGTGAAAAACTGTTTTTT. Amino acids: CAWSGQGGEKLFF.

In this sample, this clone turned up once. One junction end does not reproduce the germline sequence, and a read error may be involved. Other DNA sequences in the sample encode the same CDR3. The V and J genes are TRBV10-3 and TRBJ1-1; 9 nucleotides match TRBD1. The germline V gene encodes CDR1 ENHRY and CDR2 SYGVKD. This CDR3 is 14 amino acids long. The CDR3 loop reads CAISERTGDTEAFF. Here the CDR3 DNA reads TGTGCCATCAGTGAACGGACAGGGGACACTGAGGCTTTCTTT.

The CDR3 DNA sequence: TGTGCCAGCAGTTTCTCAGGCGACGGTAATAACTATGGCTACACCTTC. As protein: CASSFSGDGNNYGYTF. The chain uses TRBV27 and TRBJ1-2; D uncertain. Germline assignment: CDR1 MNHEY and CDR2 SMNVEV (reference sequence). Between the trimmed V and J ends, which lost 3 bases and 1 base, there was a span of 15 bases. CDR3 length equals 16 residues.

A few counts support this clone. The CDR3 DNA is TGCGCCAGCAGCTCCGGGACTAGCGGGTCCAATGAGCAGTTCTTC. Protein product: CASSSGTSGSNEQFF. The chain employs TRBV5-1 and TRBJ2-1; 12 positions agree with TRBD2. J was trimmed by 6 bases and V by 3 bases; bases with no gene match: 4. Germline V gene sequence: CDR1 SGHRS, CDR2 YFSETQ. The CDR3 covers 15 residues.

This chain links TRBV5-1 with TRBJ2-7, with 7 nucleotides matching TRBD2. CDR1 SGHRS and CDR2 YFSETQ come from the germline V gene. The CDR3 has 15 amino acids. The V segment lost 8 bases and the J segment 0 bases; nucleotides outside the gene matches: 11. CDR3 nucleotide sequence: TGCGCCAGTTCTCGGGGGGACTTACCCTCCTACGAGCAGTACTTC. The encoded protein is CASSRGDLPSYEQYF.

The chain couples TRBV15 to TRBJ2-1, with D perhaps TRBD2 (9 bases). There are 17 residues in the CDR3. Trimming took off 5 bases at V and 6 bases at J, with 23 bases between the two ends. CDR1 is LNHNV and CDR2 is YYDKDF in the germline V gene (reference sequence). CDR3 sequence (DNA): TGTGCCACCAGCGTCCCCAGGGGGCTAGCGGGACCCAATGAGCAGTTCTTC. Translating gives CATSVPRGLAGPNEQFF. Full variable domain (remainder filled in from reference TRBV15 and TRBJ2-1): DAMVIQNPRYQVTQFGKPVTLSCSQTLNHNVMYWYQQKSSQAPKLLFHYYDKDFNNEADTPDNFQSRRPNTSFCFLDIRSPGLGDTAMYLCATSVPRGLAGPNEQFFGPGTRLTVL.

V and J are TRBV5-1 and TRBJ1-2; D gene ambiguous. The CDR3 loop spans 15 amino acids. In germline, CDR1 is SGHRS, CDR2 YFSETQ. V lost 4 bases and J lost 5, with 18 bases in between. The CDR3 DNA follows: TGCGCCAGCAGCCCTAGCGGCGGTATGTCTTATGGCTACACCTTC. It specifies CASSPSGGMSYGYTF.

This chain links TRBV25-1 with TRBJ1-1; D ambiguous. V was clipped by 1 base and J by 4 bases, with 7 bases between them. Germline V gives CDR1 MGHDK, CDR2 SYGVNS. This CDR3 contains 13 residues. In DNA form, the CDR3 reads TGTGCCAGCAGTGAATTGCGGGGCACTGAAGCTTTCTTT. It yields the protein CASSELRGTEAFF.

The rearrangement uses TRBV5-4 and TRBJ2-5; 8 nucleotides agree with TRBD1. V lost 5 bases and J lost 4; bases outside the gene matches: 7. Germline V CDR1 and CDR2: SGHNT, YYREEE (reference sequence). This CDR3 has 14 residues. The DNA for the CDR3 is TGTGCCAGCAGTTCCGGACAGGGAGCAGAGACCCAGTACTTC. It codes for CASSSGQGAETQYF.

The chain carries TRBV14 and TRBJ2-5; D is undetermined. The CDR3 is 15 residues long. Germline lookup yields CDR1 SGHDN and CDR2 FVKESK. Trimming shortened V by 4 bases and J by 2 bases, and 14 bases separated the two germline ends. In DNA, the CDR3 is TGTGCCAGCAGCCCCCTCTTGGGCCGGCAAGAGACCCAGTACTTC. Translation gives CASSPLLGRQETQYF.